This is a list of T cell receptor beta chains from one sample in a study of blood T cell repertoires in COVID-19. Some clones are missing from TCRdb's copy, which holds only in-frame ones; the method was immunoSEQ multiplex PCR. This sample has roughly 200,000 clones; 85% to 90% occur once, and the top ten carry 1.2%. The specimen sequenced was PBMCs or T cells enriched from blood (not recorded which). The source of these receptors is a man younger than 40 who had recovered from COVID-19. CDR3s include the opening cysteine and the closing phenylalanine or tryptophan. D genes are given only for firm matches. Part of the rows lack a size; the others show once, few, many or a class for expanded clones.

cdr3_nt,cdr3_aa,v_call,d_call,cdr3_length,clone_size,j_call
TGTGCCAGTAGTAGGCCCAGGGGCAACAATCAGCCCCAGCATTTT,CASSRPRGNNQPQHF,TRBV19,.,15,.,TRBJ1-5
TGCAGCGTTGAGGGACTAGCGGGAGGCCTACCTTACAATGAGCAGTTCTTC,CSVEGLAGGLPYNEQFF,TRBV29-1,TRBD2,17,.,TRBJ2-1
TGTGCCAGCAGCCCCCCCGGGGTGAGCACTGAAGCTTTCTTT,CASSPPGVSTEAFF,TRBV6-2/TRBV6-3,.,14,once,TRBJ1-1
TGTGCCAGCAGCCGGGACATAAACACCGGGGAGCTGTTTTTT,CASSRDINTGELFF,TRBV3-1/TRBV3-2,.,14,.,TRBJ2-2
TGTGCCAGCAGCTTAGGTTCGGATAATTCACCCCTCCACTTT,CASSLGSDNSPLHF,TRBV11-3,.,14,.,TRBJ1-6
TGTGCCAGCAGCCACGGACTAGCGGGAGGGCAAGAGACCCAGTACTTC,CASSHGLAGGQETQYF,TRBV5-4,TRBD2,16,.,TRBJ2-5
TGTGCCAGCAGTTTTTGGGGAGACCGCACAGATACGCAGTATTTT,CASSFWGDRTDTQYF,TRBV28,.,15,.,TRBJ2-3
TGTGCCAGCAGTTACTCGGGAGACAGGGACTCTCAGCCCCAGCATTTT,CASSYSGDRDSQPQHF,TRBV6-5,TRBD1,16,.,TRBJ1-5
TGTGCCAGCAGTTTATCCCCGAGGGACAACTCCTACGAGCAGTACTTC,CASSLSPRDNSYEQYF,TRBV28,.,16,.,TRBJ2-7
TGTGCCAGCAGCCCAGGGACTAGGGGTATCACAGATACGCAGTATTTT,CASSPGTRGITDTQYF,TRBV11-3,TRBD2,16,once,TRBJ2-3